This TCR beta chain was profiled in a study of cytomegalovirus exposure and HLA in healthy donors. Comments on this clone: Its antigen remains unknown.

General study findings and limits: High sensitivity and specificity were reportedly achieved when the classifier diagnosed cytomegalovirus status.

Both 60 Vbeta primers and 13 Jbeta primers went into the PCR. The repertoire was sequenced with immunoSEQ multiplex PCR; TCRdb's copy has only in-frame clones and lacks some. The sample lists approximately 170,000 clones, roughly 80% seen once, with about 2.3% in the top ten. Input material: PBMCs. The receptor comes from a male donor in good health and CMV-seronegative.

The CDR3 nucleotides are TGCGCCAGCAGCTTGGTTCCGGACAGGACCAGTCTTCCGCCCCTCCACTTT. Its translation is CASSLVPDRTSLPPLHF. The gene calls are TRBV5-1 and TRBJ1-6; 7 bases are a match to TRBD1. CDR1 is SGHRS, CDR2 YFSETQ, per germline. V shed 0 bases, J shed 13 bases, and the junction held 16 bases outside the gene matches. The CDR3 is 17 amino acids.